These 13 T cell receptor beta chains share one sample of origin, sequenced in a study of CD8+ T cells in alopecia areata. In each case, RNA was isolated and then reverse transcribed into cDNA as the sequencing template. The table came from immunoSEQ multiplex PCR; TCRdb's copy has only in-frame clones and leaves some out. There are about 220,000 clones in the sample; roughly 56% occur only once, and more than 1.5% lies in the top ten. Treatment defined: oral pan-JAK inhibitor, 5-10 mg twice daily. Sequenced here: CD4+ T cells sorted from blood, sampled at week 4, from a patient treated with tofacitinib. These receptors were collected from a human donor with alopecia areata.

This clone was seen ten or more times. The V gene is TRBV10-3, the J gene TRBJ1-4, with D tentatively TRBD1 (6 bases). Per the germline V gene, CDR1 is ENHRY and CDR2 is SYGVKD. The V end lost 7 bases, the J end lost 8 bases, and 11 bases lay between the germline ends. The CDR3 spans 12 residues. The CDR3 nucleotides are TGTGCCATCAAGGGGGAAAACGAAAAACTGTTTTTT. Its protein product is CAIKGENEKLFF.

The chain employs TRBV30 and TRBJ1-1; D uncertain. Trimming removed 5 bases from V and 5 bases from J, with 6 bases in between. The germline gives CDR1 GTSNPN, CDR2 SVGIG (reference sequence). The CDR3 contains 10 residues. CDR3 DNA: TGTGCCTGGGGAGGGACTGAAGCTTTCTTT. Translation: CAWGGTEAFF.

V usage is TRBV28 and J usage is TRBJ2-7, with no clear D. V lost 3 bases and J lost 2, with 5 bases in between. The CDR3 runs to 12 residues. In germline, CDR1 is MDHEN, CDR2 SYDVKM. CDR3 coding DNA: TGTGCCAGCAGTTTCGAACCCTACGAGCAGTACTTC. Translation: CASSFEPYEQYF.

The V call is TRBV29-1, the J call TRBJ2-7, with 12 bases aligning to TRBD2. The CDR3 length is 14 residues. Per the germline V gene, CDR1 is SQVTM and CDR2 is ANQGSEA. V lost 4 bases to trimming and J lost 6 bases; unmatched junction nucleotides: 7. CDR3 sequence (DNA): TGCAGCGTTGCTAGCGGGGGGGAGTTCGGCGAGCAGTACTTC. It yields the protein CSVASGGEFGEQYF.

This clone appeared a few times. The CDR3 region has the DNA TGTGCCAGCAGTGAAACGTACCAGGGGTTACAGTACTTC. Its protein is CASSETYQGLQYF. The chain employs TRBV25-1 and TRBJ2-7; possibly TRBD1 for D (6 bases). The CDR3 totals 13 residues. The germline V and J ends were trimmed by 2 bases and 10 bases, with 15 bases remaining between them. Germline loops: CDR1 MGHDK, CDR2 SYGVNS.

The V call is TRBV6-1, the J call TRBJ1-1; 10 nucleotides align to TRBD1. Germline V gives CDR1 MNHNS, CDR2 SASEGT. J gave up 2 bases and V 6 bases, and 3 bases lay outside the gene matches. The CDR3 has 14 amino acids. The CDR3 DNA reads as TGTGCCAGCAGGGGGACAGGGGAAAACACTGAAGCTTTCTTT. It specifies CASRGTGENTEAFF.

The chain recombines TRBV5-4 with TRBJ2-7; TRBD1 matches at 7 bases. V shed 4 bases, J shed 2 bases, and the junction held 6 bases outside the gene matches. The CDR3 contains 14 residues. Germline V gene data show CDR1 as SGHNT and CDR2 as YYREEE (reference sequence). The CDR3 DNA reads TGTGCCAGCAGCCCAGCCGGGACAGCCTACGAGCAGTACTTC. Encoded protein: CASSPAGTAYEQYF.

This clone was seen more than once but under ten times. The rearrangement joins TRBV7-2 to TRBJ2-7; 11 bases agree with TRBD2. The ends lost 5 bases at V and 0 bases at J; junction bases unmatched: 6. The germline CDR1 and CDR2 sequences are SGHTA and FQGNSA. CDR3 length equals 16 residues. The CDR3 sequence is CASSITSGGSSYEQYF. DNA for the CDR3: TGTGCCAGCAGCATAACTAGCGGGGGAAGCTCCTACGAGCAGTACTTC.

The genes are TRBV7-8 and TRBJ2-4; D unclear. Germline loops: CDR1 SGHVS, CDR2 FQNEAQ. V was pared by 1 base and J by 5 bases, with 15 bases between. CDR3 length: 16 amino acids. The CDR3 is CASSLGLVGEQNIQYF. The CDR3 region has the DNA TGTGCCAGCAGCTTAGGGTTAGTGGGCGAGCAAAACATTCAGTACTTC.

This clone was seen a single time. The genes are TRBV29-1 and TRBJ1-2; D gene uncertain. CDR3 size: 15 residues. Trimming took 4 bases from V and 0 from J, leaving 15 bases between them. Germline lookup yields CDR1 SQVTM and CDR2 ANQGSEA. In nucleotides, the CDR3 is TGCAGCGTTGCTGGCCCCGAGGGCCCTAACTATGGCTACACCTTC. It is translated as CSVAGPEGPNYGYTF.

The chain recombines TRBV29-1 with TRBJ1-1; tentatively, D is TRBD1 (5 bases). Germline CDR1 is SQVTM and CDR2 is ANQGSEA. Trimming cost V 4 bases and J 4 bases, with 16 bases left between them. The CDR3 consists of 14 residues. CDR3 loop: CSVGGSVGGTEAFF. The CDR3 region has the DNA TGCAGCGTTGGGGGATCGGTGGGGGGCACTGAAGCTTTCTTT.

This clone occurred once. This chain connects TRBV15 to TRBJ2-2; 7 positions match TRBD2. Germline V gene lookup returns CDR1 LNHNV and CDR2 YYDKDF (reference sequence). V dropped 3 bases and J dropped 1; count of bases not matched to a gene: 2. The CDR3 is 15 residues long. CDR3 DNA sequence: TGTGCCACCAGCAGGGGAGGGCTGAACACCGGGGAGCTGTTTTTT. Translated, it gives CATSRGGLNTGELFF.

The CDR3: CASGATDTQYF. The CDR3, as DNA: TGTGCCAGCGGGGCCACAGATACGCAGTATTTT. The rearrangement joins TRBV2 to TRBJ2-3; TRBD1 is a possible D gene (5 bases). The V and J ends lost 8 bases and 2 bases respectively, with 5 bases between them. The CDR3 has 11 amino acids. Germline V gene data show CDR1 as SNHLY and CDR2 as FYNNEI.